This is a list of T cell receptor beta chains from one sample in a study of regulatory T cells in long-lasting Graves disease. TCRdb re-analysed the multiplex PCR reads in MiXCR, keeping a single row per CDR3 protein. The sample includes hundreds of thousands of distinct CDR3 sequences, roughly 14% of them seen just once. The same sample was also used in a study of T cells in Graves' hyperthyroidism and ophthalmopathy.

Sequencing used peripheral blood mononuclear cells (PBMCs), obtained at new diagnosis, from a patient treated with antithyroid drugs. These receptor sequences come from a man between 25 and 39 years old with Graves disease. The CDR3 runs from the conserved cysteine through the conserved F or W. Fields, in order: clone size, D gene, CDR3 length, J gene, V gene, CDR3 DNA, CDR3 protein. The D gene is left open where the match is weak. Size values are once, few and many counts, or a class for expanded clones, and some rows have none.

clone_size: many; d_call: NA; cdr3_length: 16; j_call: TRBJ2-3; v_call: TRBV29-1; cdr3_nt: TGCAGCGTAGAAAAAACGTGGGTGGAAGACACAGATACGCAGTATTTT; cdr3_aa: CSVEKTWVEDTDTQYF
clone_size: many; d_call: NA; cdr3_length: 14; j_call: TRBJ2-1; v_call: TRBV2; cdr3_nt: TGTGCCAGCATGGACGCGGGATTACTGAATGAGCAGTTCTTC; cdr3_aa: CASMDAGLLNEQFF
clone_size: many; d_call: NA; cdr3_length: 16; j_call: TRBJ2-1; v_call: TRBV11-2; cdr3_nt: TGTGCCAGCAGCTTAGCTACTGGGGGCGCGTTCAATGAGCAGTTCTTC; cdr3_aa: CASSLATGGAFNEQFF
clone_size: many; d_call: NA; cdr3_length: 16; j_call: TRBJ2-1; v_call: TRBV19; cdr3_nt: TGTGCCAGTAGTATATCCGGGCGAAGCTCCTACAATGAGCAGTTCTTC; cdr3_aa: CASSISGRSSYNEQFF
clone_size: NA; d_call: TRBD2; cdr3_length: 16; j_call: TRBJ2-1; v_call: TRBV7-9; cdr3_nt: TGTGCCAGCAGACCACCGGGACTAGCGACCGACAATGAGCAGTTCTTC; cdr3_aa: CASRPPGLATDNEQFF
clone_size: many; d_call: TRBD2; cdr3_length: 12; j_call: TRBJ2-7; v_call: TRBV29-1; cdr3_nt: TGCAGCGTCAAAGGCGCGGGAGTAAGGCAGTACTTC; cdr3_aa: CSVKGAGVRQYF
clone_size: few; d_call: TRBD2; cdr3_length: 16; j_call: TRBJ2-3; v_call: TRBV5-6; cdr3_nt: TGTGCCAGCAGCTCAGGACAGGGGACTAGCGGAGGGTCTGGGTATTTT; cdr3_aa: CASSSGQGTSGGSGYF
clone_size: many; d_call: TRBD2; cdr3_length: 13; j_call: TRBJ2-1; v_call: TRBV29-1; cdr3_nt: TGCAGCGTGGGGACTAGCGGGTACAATGAGCAGTTCTTC; cdr3_aa: CSVGTSGYNEQFF
clone_size: many; d_call: NA; cdr3_length: 13; j_call: TRBJ1-5; v_call: TRBV6-1; cdr3_nt: TGTGCCAGCACGGGACCAGGGAATCAGCCCCAGCATTTT; cdr3_aa: CASTGPGNQPQHF
clone_size: many; d_call: NA; cdr3_length: 13; j_call: TRBJ2-4; v_call: TRBV13; cdr3_nt: TGTGCCAGCAGCTTAGGATCTGGGAACATTCAGTACTTC; cdr3_aa: CASSLGSGNIQYF
clone_size: many; d_call: NA; cdr3_length: 14; j_call: TRBJ2-7; v_call: TRBV5-1; cdr3_nt: TGCGCCAGCAGCCCCTCAGGGGAGCCCTACGAGCAGTACTTC; cdr3_aa: CASSPSGEPYEQYF
clone_size: many; d_call: TRBD1; cdr3_length: 14; j_call: TRBJ1-4; v_call: TRBV13; cdr3_nt: TGTGCCAGCAGCTTTACAGGGGGCTCTGAAAAACTGTTTTTT; cdr3_aa: CASSFTGGSEKLFF
clone_size: few; d_call: TRBD1; cdr3_length: 15; j_call: TRBJ1-2; v_call: TRBV7-9; cdr3_nt: TGTGCCAGCAGCTTAGCGTGGCAGGGGGCGGATGGCTACACCTTC; cdr3_aa: CASSLAWQGADGYTF
clone_size: NA; d_call: NA; cdr3_length: 16; j_call: TRBJ2-7; v_call: TRBV7-8; cdr3_nt: TGTGCCGGCAGCTTAAACACAGGGACCTTCTCCTACGAGCAGTACTTC; cdr3_aa: CAGSLNTGTFSYEQYF
clone_size: NA; d_call: NA; cdr3_length: 14; j_call: TRBJ1-5; v_call: TRBV15; cdr3_nt: TGTGCCACCAGCAGAGAACGTGGGTATCAGCCCCAGCATTTT; cdr3_aa: CATSRERGYQPQHF
clone_size: NA; d_call: NA; cdr3_length: 15; j_call: TRBJ1-4; v_call: TRBV4-1; cdr3_nt: TGCGCCAGCAGCCAACAGACAGCAACTAATGAAAAACTGTTTTTT; cdr3_aa: CASSQQTATNEKLFF
clone_size: NA; d_call: TRBD2; cdr3_length: 16; j_call: TRBJ2-1; v_call: TRBV3-1; cdr3_nt: TGTGCCAGCAGCCAACTGACTAGCGGGAAAAATAATGAGCAGTTCTTC; cdr3_aa: CASSQLTSGKNNEQFF
clone_size: many; d_call: TRBD1; cdr3_length: 15; j_call: TRBJ1-1; v_call: TRBV5-1; cdr3_nt: TGCGCCAGCAGCTCTCGGACAGGGAGGTTCACTGAAGCTTTCTTT; cdr3_aa: CASSSRTGRFTEAFF
clone_size: few; d_call: NA; cdr3_length: 13; j_call: TRBJ2-1; v_call: TRBV20-1; cdr3_nt: TGCAGTGCCCCCCCTCACGAATACAATGAGCAGTTCTTC; cdr3_aa: CSAPPHEYNEQFF
clone_size: few; d_call: NA; cdr3_length: 15; j_call: TRBJ1-2; v_call: TRBV7-9; cdr3_nt: TGTGCCAGCAGCTCAGTCAGGACAGCCTACTATGGCTACACCTTC; cdr3_aa: CASSSVRTAYYGYTF
clone_size: NA; d_call: TRBD1; cdr3_length: 18; j_call: TRBJ1-5; v_call: TRBV11-2; cdr3_nt: TGTGCCATTTGTAGGGACAGGGTGATCCCGTATAGCAATCAGCCCCAGCATTTT; cdr3_aa: CAICRDRVIPYSNQPQHF
clone_size: many; d_call: NA; cdr3_length: 15; j_call: TRBJ2-3; v_call: TRBV5-1; cdr3_nt: TGCGCCAGCAGCTTGGAGGTCCGCTTCCCAGATACGCAGTATTTT; cdr3_aa: CASSLEVRFPDTQYF
clone_size: many; d_call: NA; cdr3_length: 13; j_call: TRBJ2-2; v_call: TRBV29-1; cdr3_nt: TGCAGCGTTGGTGCATACGTTACCGGGGAGCTGTTTTTT; cdr3_aa: CSVGAYVTGELFF
clone_size: NA; d_call: NA; cdr3_length: 15; j_call: TRBJ2-6; v_call: TRBV19; cdr3_nt: TGTGCCAGTCAGGGGCGGGGCTCTGGGGCCAACGTCCTGACTTTC; cdr3_aa: CASQGRGSGANVLTF
clone_size: NA; d_call: NA; cdr3_length: 14; j_call: TRBJ2-2; v_call: TRBV5-1; cdr3_nt: TGCGCCAGCAGCTTTACTGGGACCTCCGGGGAGCTGTTTTTT; cdr3_aa: CASSFTGTSGELFF
clone_size: NA; d_call: NA; cdr3_length: 12; j_call: TRBJ2-4; v_call: TRBV10-3; cdr3_nt: TGTGCCATCAGTGAATCCGGGGCCCTAATGAACTTC; cdr3_aa: CAISESGALMNF
clone_size: many; d_call: NA; cdr3_length: 14; j_call: TRBJ2-1; v_call: TRBV9; cdr3_nt: TGTGCCAGCAGCGACCGTAATTCTGGAAATGAGCAGTTCTTC; cdr3_aa: CASSDRNSGNEQFF
clone_size: many; d_call: TRBD1; cdr3_length: 14; j_call: TRBJ1-2; v_call: TRBV10-3; cdr3_nt: TGTGCCATCAGTGATAGGGGGCAGGGCTATGGCTACACCTTC; cdr3_aa: CAISDRGQGYGYTF
clone_size: few; d_call: NA; cdr3_length: 15; j_call: TRBJ2-6; v_call: TRBV24-1; cdr3_nt: TGTGCCACGGGAAGGGAAGGCTCTGGGGCCAACGTCCTGACTTTC; cdr3_aa: CATGREGSGANVLTF
clone_size: NA; d_call: NA; cdr3_length: 13; j_call: TRBJ1-6; v_call: TRBV6-1; cdr3_nt: TGTGCCAGCAAAAGCCGGGGCCGGGGGACCCTCCACTTT; cdr3_aa: CASKSRGRGTLHF
clone_size: NA; d_call: NA; cdr3_length: 14; j_call: TRBJ1-5; v_call: TRBV6-5; cdr3_nt: TGTGCCAGCAGTTACTCTGGCAGTAGAGAGCCCCAGCATTTT; cdr3_aa: CASSYSGSREPQHF
clone_size: once; d_call: TRBD1; cdr3_length: 13; j_call: TRBJ2-7; v_call: TRBV12-3/TRBV12-4; cdr3_nt: TGTGCCAGCAGAAGGACAGGGGGCGACGAGCAGTACTTC; cdr3_aa: CASRRTGGDEQYF
clone_size: NA; d_call: NA; cdr3_length: 13; j_call: TRBJ2-5; v_call: TRBV5-1; cdr3_nt: TGCGCCAGCAGCCCACCTAGCGTCAATGAGCAGTACTTC; cdr3_aa: CASSPPSVNEQYF
clone_size: many; d_call: NA; cdr3_length: 15; j_call: TRBJ2-3; v_call: TRBV7-2; cdr3_nt: TGTGCCAGCAGCCCGGCGGCAGGTCGCACAGATACGCAGTATTTT; cdr3_aa: CASSPAAGRTDTQYF
clone_size: many; d_call: NA; cdr3_length: 12; j_call: TRBJ2-3; v_call: TRBV12-3/TRBV12-4; cdr3_nt: TGTGCCAGCAGTCCAGACTTAGTGACGCAGTATTTT; cdr3_aa: CASSPDLVTQYF
clone_size: many; d_call: TRBD2; cdr3_length: 12; j_call: TRBJ2-5; v_call: TRBV2; cdr3_nt: TGTGCCACTTCGCAGGGAGGGGAGACCCAGTACTTC; cdr3_aa: CATSQGGETQYF
clone_size: many; d_call: NA; cdr3_length: 14; j_call: TRBJ1-2; v_call: TRBV28; cdr3_nt: TGTGCCAGCAGTTTAGGGTTCAGCCTAGGAGGCTACACCTTC; cdr3_aa: CASSLGFSLGGYTF
clone_size: NA; d_call: NA; cdr3_length: 13; j_call: TRBJ1-2; v_call: TRBV3-1; cdr3_nt: TGTGCCAGCAGCCATGGGCAAGGCTATGGCTACACCTTC; cdr3_aa: CASSHGQGYGYTF
clone_size: NA; d_call: NA; cdr3_length: 17; j_call: TRBJ1-5; v_call: TRBV27; cdr3_nt: TGTGCCAGCAGACCAGGGTTGGGCGGGTATAGCAATCAGCCCCAGCATTTT; cdr3_aa: CASRPGLGGYSNQPQHF
clone_size: NA; d_call: TRBD2; cdr3_length: 18; j_call: TRBJ2-3; v_call: TRBV5-1; cdr3_nt: TGCGCCAGCAGCTTGGGTACTAGCGGGGGAACTAGCACAGATACGCAGTATTTT; cdr3_aa: CASSLGTSGGTSTDTQYF
clone_size: NA; d_call: NA; cdr3_length: 13; j_call: TRBJ1-6; v_call: TRBV25-1; cdr3_nt: TGTGCCAGCAGTGCGTTTACCAATAGAGCCCTCCACTTT; cdr3_aa: CASSAFTNRALHF
clone_size: NA; d_call: NA; cdr3_length: 14; j_call: TRBJ1-5; v_call: TRBV15; cdr3_nt: TGTGCCACCAGCAGAGTTCCGGGATATCAGCCCCAGCATTTT; cdr3_aa: CATSRVPGYQPQHF
clone_size: many; d_call: NA; cdr3_length: 15; j_call: TRBJ2-3; v_call: TRBV3-1; cdr3_nt: TGTGCCAGCAGCCAATCGCCAGGTGGGGCAGATACGCAGTATTTT; cdr3_aa: CASSQSPGGADTQYF
clone_size: many; d_call: TRBD2; cdr3_length: 16; j_call: TRBJ2-3; v_call: TRBV5-1; cdr3_nt: TGCGCCAGCAGAATCGGGACTAGCGGTAGCACAGATACGCAGTATTTT; cdr3_aa: CASRIGTSGSTDTQYF
clone_size: few; d_call: NA; cdr3_length: 13; j_call: TRBJ1-2; v_call: TRBV19; cdr3_nt: TGTGCCAGTTCCTCGTTCGGTAGCTATGGCTACACCTTC; cdr3_aa: CASSSFGSYGYTF
clone_size: many; d_call: TRBD1; cdr3_length: 14; j_call: TRBJ1-5; v_call: TRBV19; cdr3_nt: TGTGCCAGTAGTTTTGACAGGGGCAATCAGCCCCAGCATTTT; cdr3_aa: CASSFDRGNQPQHF
clone_size: NA; d_call: NA; cdr3_length: 14; j_call: TRBJ1-1; v_call: TRBV7-9; cdr3_nt: TGTGCCAGCAGGAAAGGGCAGGTTTTTCTGGAGGCTTTCTTT; cdr3_aa: CASRKGQVFLEAFF
clone_size: NA; d_call: NA; cdr3_length: 13; j_call: TRBJ1-5; v_call: TRBV6-2/TRBV6-3; cdr3_nt: TGTGCCAGCAGTTACCTGGGGGGTCGGCCCCAGCATTTT; cdr3_aa: CASSYLGGRPQHF
clone_size: many; d_call: NA; cdr3_length: 15; j_call: TRBJ2-7; v_call: TRBV2; cdr3_nt: TGTGCCAGCAGAGAGCCGGGACTCATTTTCTACGAGCAGTACTTC; cdr3_aa: CASREPGLIFYEQYF
clone_size: many; d_call: TRBD1; cdr3_length: 13; j_call: TRBJ1-5; v_call: TRBV29-1; cdr3_nt: TGCAGCGTCGTCACAGGGGGCAATCAGCCCCAGCATTTT; cdr3_aa: CSVVTGGNQPQHF
clone_size: NA; d_call: NA; cdr3_length: 14; j_call: TRBJ2-1; v_call: TRBV6-1; cdr3_nt: TGTGCCAGCAGTCCGATGAATCCAAACAATGAGCAGTTCTTC; cdr3_aa: CASSPMNPNNEQFF
clone_size: few; d_call: NA; cdr3_length: 19; j_call: TRBJ1-1; v_call: TRBV5-1; cdr3_nt: TGCGCCAGCAGCTTGTTTTCAGTCGGGGGGGGCATCATGAACACTGAAGCTTTCTTT; cdr3_aa: CASSLFSVGGGIMNTEAFF
clone_size: many; d_call: NA; cdr3_length: 11; j_call: TRBJ2-5; v_call: TRBV30; cdr3_nt: TGTGCCTGGTCGTTGGAAGAGACCCAGTACTTC; cdr3_aa: CAWSLEETQYF